These 8 T cell receptor beta chains share one sample of origin, sequenced in a study of blood T cell repertoires in COVID-19. Method: immunoSEQ multiplex PCR; TCRdb's copy keeps in-frame clones and lacks some. The sample includes tens of thousands of clones, about four fifths of them seen just once. Source material: peripheral blood. These receptors were obtained from a man in his 70s with COVID-19, enrolled during active disease.

The CDR3 region has the DNA TGTGCCAGCAGCTGGGGGACAGGGATTAATGCTTTCTTT. As protein: CASSWGTGINAFF. The V gene is TRBV7-2, the J gene TRBJ1-1, with 9 positions matching TRBD1. Per the germline V gene, CDR1 is SGHTA and CDR2 is FQGNSA. This CDR3 has 13 residues. J was trimmed by 11 bases and V by 4 bases; bases with no gene match: 8. The full variable domain, completed using reference TRBV7-2 and TRBJ1-1, is GAGVSQSPSNKVTEKGKDVELRCDPISGHTALYWYRQSLGQGLEFLIYFQGNSAPDKSGLPSDRFSAERTGGSVSTLTIQRTQQEDSAVYLCASSWGTGINAFFGQGTRLTVV.

The rearrangement uses TRBV6-5 and TRBJ2-1, with TRBD2 matching over 16 bases. V dropped 8 bases and J dropped 9; count of bases not matched to a gene: 7. The CDR3 contains 15 residues. Germline V gene data show CDR1 as MNHEY and CDR2 as SVGAGI. For the CDR3, the DNA is TGTGCCAGCCCGGGACTAGCGGGAGGGCGCACTGAGCAGTTCTTC. The encoded protein is CASPGLAGGRTEQFF.

The rearrangement links TRBV5-1 to TRBJ1-2; D gene unclear. The CDR3 spans 14 residues. V lost 4 bases, J lost 0 bases, and 10 bases lay in between. The germline V gene has CDR1 SGHRS and CDR2 YFSETQ. The CDR3 bases are TGCGCCAGCAGCCTACCGATGGCTAACTATGGCTACACCTTC. As protein: CASSLPMANYGYTF.

The chain carries TRBV2 and TRBJ1-1; 7 positions match TRBD1. V lost 9 bases to trimming and J lost 5 bases; unmatched junction nucleotides: 12. The CDR3 contains 14 residues. Germline V gene sequence: CDR1 SNHLY, CDR2 FYNNEI. The CDR3, as DNA: TGTGCCAGTAGAGCCGGGACAGAGACTACTGAAGCTTTCTTT. Translating it yields CASRAGTETTEAFF.

The chain uses TRBV18 and TRBJ1-1; possible D gene TRBD1, 6 bases. The CDR3 loop spans 13 amino acids. Germline-derived CDR1 and CDR2 are KGHSH and LQKENI. Trimming removed 6 bases at V and 1 base at J, with 9 bases between. The CDR3: CASSEDRNTEAFF. The CDR3 DNA reads TGTGCCAGCTCCGAGGACAGGAACACTGAAGCTTTCTTT.

Comment on this clone: Germline is not matched at one junction end, which may reflect a read error. The chain uses TRBV7-7 and TRBJ2-5; maybe TRBD2 (5 bases). The V gene's germline CDR1 is SSHAT and CDR2 FNYEAQ (reference sequence). The CDR3 sequence is 13 residues long. DNA for the CDR3: TGTGCTAGCAGCTTAACCAAGCGGGAGACCCAGTACTTC. Protein sequence: CASSLTKRETQYF.

This rearrangement joins TRBV7-6 to TRBJ1-1, with D possibly TRBD1 on 6 matching bases. The CDR3 consists of 14 residues. Germline V gene sequence: CDR1 SGHVS, CDR2 FNYEAQ. V was pared by 0 bases and J by 1 base, with 6 bases between. The CDR3 is CASSLAQGNTEAFF. In nucleotides, the CDR3 is TGTGCCAGCAGCTTAGCACAGGGGAACACTGAAGCTTTCTTT.

This rearrangement joins TRBV30 to TRBJ1-2; TRBD1 matches at 9 bases. The V gene end was trimmed by 6 bases and the J gene end by 5 bases; junction bases not matched to a gene: 7. The germline CDR1 and CDR2 sequences are GTSNPN and SVGIG (reference sequence). The CDR3 has 13 residues. In DNA, the CDR3 is TGTGCCTGTCCCTGGACAGGGGATTATGGCTACACCTTC. Its translation is CACPWTGDYGYTF.